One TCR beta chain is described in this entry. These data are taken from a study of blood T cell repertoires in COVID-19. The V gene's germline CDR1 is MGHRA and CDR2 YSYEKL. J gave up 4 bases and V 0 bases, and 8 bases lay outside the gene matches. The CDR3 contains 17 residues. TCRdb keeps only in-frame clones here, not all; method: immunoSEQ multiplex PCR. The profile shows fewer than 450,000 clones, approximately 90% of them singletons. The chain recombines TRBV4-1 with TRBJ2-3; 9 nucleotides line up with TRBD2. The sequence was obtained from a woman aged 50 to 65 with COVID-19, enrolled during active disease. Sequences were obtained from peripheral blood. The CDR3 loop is CASSQEVAGATSDTQYF. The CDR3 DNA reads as TGCGCCAGCAGCCAAGAGGTAGCGGGGGCGACCTCAGATACGCAGTATTTT.